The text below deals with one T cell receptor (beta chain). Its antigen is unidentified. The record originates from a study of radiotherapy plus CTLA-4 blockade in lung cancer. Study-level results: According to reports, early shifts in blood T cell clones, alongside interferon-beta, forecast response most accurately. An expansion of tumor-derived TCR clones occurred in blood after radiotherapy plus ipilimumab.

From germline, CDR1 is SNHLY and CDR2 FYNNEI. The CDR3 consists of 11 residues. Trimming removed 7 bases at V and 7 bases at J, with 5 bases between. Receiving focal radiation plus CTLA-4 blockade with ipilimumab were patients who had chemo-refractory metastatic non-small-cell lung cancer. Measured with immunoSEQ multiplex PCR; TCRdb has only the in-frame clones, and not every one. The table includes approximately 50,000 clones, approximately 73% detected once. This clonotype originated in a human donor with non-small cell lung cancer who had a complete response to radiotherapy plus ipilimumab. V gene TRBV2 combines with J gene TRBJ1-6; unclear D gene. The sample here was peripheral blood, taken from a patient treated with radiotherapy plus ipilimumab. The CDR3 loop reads CASNINSPLHF. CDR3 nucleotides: TGTGCCAGCAATATAAATTCACCCCTCCACTTT.